Listed below are T cell receptor beta chains from one sample, sequenced in a study of PD-L1 blockade in urothelial cancer. Repertoires were generated with immunoSEQ multiplex PCR, while TCRdb's copy carries only in-frame clones and drops some. The data contain 25,000 to 40,000 clones, 80% to 90% of them singletons. This sample comprised PBMCs, obtained around atezolizumab (anti-PD-L1) treatment. These receptors all stem from a man aged 55 to 70 with urothelial cancer. Both conserved end residues are part of each CDR3. The D gene is left open where the match is weak. Part of the rows lack a size; the others show once, few, many or a class for expanded clones.

>15|TRBV5-1|.|.|TRBJ2-1
TGCGCCAGCAGCTTACAGGGTCCCCCCTACAATGAGCAGTTCTTC
CASSLQGPPYNEQFF
>15|TRBV19|.|TRBD1|TRBJ2-7
TGTGCCAGTAGAAGGACAGGGGCAAGCTCCTACGAGCAGTACTTC
CASRRTGASSYEQYF
>14|TRBV2|.|TRBD2|TRBJ2-7
TGTGCCAGCAGTACGACTAGCGGGATGCACGAGCAGTACTTC
CASSTTSGMHEQYF
>16|TRBV19|.|.|TRBJ2-2
TGTGCCAGTAGTAAACGGGACTTGAGGAGGACCGGGGAGCTGTTTTTT
CASSKRDLRRTGELFF
>14|TRBV7-2|few|.|TRBJ2-7
TGTGCCAGCAGCTTAAATCCAGGCTCCTACGAGCAGTACTTC
CASSLNPGSYEQYF
>14|TRBV6-6|.|TRBD1|TRBJ1-2
TGTGCCAGCAGTTACGCAGGGGGCGGCTATGGCTACACCTTC
CASSYAGGGYGYTF
>16|TRBV18|once|TRBD1|TRBJ1-5
TGTGCCAGCTCAACCCGACAGGGGGCGAGGGGTCAGCCCCAGCATTTT
CASSTRQGARGQPQHF
>14|TRBV7-8|.|.|TRBJ2-7
TGTGCCAGCAGCTTAATGCAGGGTGGTGGCGAGCAGTACTTC
CASSLMQGGGEQYF
>15|TRBV5-1|.|TRBD2|TRBJ2-1
TGCGCCAGCAGCTTGGGAAGTAGCGGGAGGAATGAGCAGTTCTTC
CASSLGSSGRNEQFF
>17|TRBV5-1|.|TRBD2|TRBJ2-3
TGCGCCAGCAGCCAAATACTAGCGGGGGGACTCACAGATACGCAGTATTTT
CASSQILAGGLTDTQYF
>13|TRBV7-9|.|.|TRBJ2-3
TGTGCCAGCAGCTCAGGAAACTCAGATACGCAGTATTTT
CASSSGNSDTQYF
>14|TRBV18|.|TRBD1|TRBJ1-5
TGTGCCAGCTCAACGACAGGGTTCAATCAGCCCCAGCATTTT
CASSTTGFNQPQHF
>16|TRBV2|.|TRBD1|TRBJ1-5
TGTGCCAGCAGCGAGGACAGGGGGCTAGGCAATCAGCCCCAGCATTTT
CASSEDRGLGNQPQHF
>13|TRBV5-1|.|.|TRBJ1-5
TGCGCCAGCAGCTCCCAGGGGAGTCAGCCCCAGCATTTT
CASSSQGSQPQHF
>13|TRBV29-1|.|TRBD1|TRBJ1-2
TGCAGCGTCGACAGGGGGATCGCCTATGGCTACACCTTC
CSVDRGIAYGYTF
>15|TRBV7-9|.|TRBD2|TRBJ2-7
TGTGCCAGCAGTGTCCCCGAGCGGGGGAACTACGAGCAGTACTTC
CASSVPERGNYEQYF
>13|TRBV27|.|.|TRBJ1-1
TGTGCCAGCAGTTTACGAGAGAACACTGAAGCTTTCTTT
CASSLRENTEAFF
>15|TRBV27|.|.|TRBJ1-1
TGTGCCAGCAGATGGTCAGGGGTGGAGTACACTGAAGCTTTCTTT
CASRWSGVEYTEAFF
>14|TRBV11-2|.|TRBD1|TRBJ2-7
TGTGCCAGCAGCTTCTCAGGGGGTCCCTACGAGCAGTACTTC
CASSFSGGPYEQYF
>14|TRBV27|once|.|TRBJ2-1
TGTGCCAGCAGTCAAGGCAGGGGATCATCGGAGCAGTTCTTC
CASSQGRGSSEQFF
>16|TRBV5-1|.|TRBD1|TRBJ2-5
TGCGCCAGCAGCACATCGGGACAGGGGGCCTTAGGGACCCAGTACTTC
CASSTSGQGALGTQYF
>15|TRBV7-9|.|TRBD1|TRBJ2-1
TGTGCCAGCAGCTTATCGACAGGGAAGGCCAATGAGCAGTTCTTC
CASSLSTGKANEQFF
>13|TRBV10-1|few|.|TRBJ1-1
TGCGCCAGCAGTGATCCGGGGAACACTGAAGCTTTCTTT
CASSDPGNTEAFF
>16|TRBV25-1|few|TRBD2|TRBJ2-1
TGTGCCAGCAGTAAAGCGGTTCTAGCGGGAGATAATGAGCAGTTCTTC
CASSKAVLAGDNEQFF
>15|TRBV5-1|.|.|TRBJ2-1
TGCGCCAGCAGCTTGGGGCAGGGAACCTACAATGAGCAGTTCTTC
CASSLGQGTYNEQFF
>15|TRBV30|.|TRBD1|TRBJ1-6
TGTGCCTGGAGTTTAGGGACAGGATTGAGCTCACCCCTCCACTTT
CAWSLGTGLSSPLHF
>16|TRBV10-3|.|TRBD1|TRBJ1-1
TGTGCCATCAGTACGGGACAGAGAAGACTGAACACTGAAGCTTTCTTT
CAISTGQRRLNTEAFF
>15|TRBV4-2|.|TRBD1|TRBJ1-5
TGTGCCAGCAGCCAGCGGACAGGCCAGAATCAGCCCCAGCATTTT
CASSQRTGQNQPQHF
>12|TRBV5-1|.|.|TRBJ2-3
TGCGCCAGCAGCCCCGGGGGAGATACGCAGTATTTT
CASSPGGDTQYF
>15|TRBV5-4|once|.|TRBJ1-2
TGTGCCAGCAGTTCACCTCTCAGTGGGCACTATGGCTACACCTTC
CASSSPLSGHYGYTF
>16|TRBV18|.|TRBD1|TRBJ1-5
TGTGCCAGCTCACCACCGGGTGGTGCAGGGGGTCAGCCCCAGCATTTT
CASSPPGGAGGQPQHF
>13|TRBV29-1|.|TRBD2|TRBJ2-1
TGCAGCGTTGACCGGGAGGATTACAATGAGCAGTTCTTC
CSVDREDYNEQFF
>13|TRBV29-1|.|.|TRBJ2-5
TGCAGCGTAGACAGGGGAGGGGGAGAGACCCAGTACTTC
CSVDRGGGETQYF
>15|TRBV27|.|.|TRBJ1-6
TGTGCCAGCAGTTTATCGATACAGGTTGGCTCACCCCTCCACTTT
CASSLSIQVGSPLHF
>13|TRBV7-2|.|.|TRBJ2-5
TGTGCCAGCAGCTTACCCAACCAAGAGACCCAGTACTTC
CASSLPNQETQYF
>12|TRBV2|.|TRBD1|TRBJ2-7
TGTGCCGGGACAGGGGGCTTGTACGAGCAGTACTTC
CAGTGGLYEQYF
>13|TRBV5-1|.|TRBD1|TRBJ1-4
TGCGCCAGCAGCTTGGCAGGGGGAGAAAAACTGTTTTTT
CASSLAGGEKLFF
>14|TRBV25-1|.|TRBD2|TRBJ2-5
TGTGCCAGCAGTTCGGGACTAGCGGAAGAGACCCAGTACTTC
CASSSGLAEETQYF
>18|TRBV7-7|once|.|TRBJ2-2
TGTGCCAGCAGTGATAACCAAGTAGGAGGCGTCGACACCGGGGAGCTGTTTTTT
CASSDNQVGGVDTGELFF
>12|TRBV29-1|.|.|TRBJ2-7
TGCAGCGTTGAAGGACAGGCCTACGAGCAGTACTTC
CSVEGQAYEQYF
>13|TRBV5-5|few|TRBD1|TRBJ2-7
TGTGCCAGCAGCTGGGGACAGCATTACGAGCAGTACTTC
CASSWGQHYEQYF
>18|TRBV5-1|.|.|TRBJ2-1
TGCGCCAGCAGCTTGGGGACTTCTTTAGCTAACTCCTACAATGAGCAGTTCTTC
CASSLGTSLANSYNEQFF
>15|TRBV5-1|.|.|TRBJ1-1
TGCGCCAGCAGCTCTCTGGGGCAGGGGAACACTGAAGCTTTCTTT
CASSSLGQGNTEAFF
>14|TRBV6-5|.|.|TRBJ1-3
TGTGCCAGCAGTTACGTCGTCTCTGGAAACACCATATATTTT
CASSYVVSGNTIYF
>13|TRBV2|once|.|TRBJ1-4
TGTGCCAGCAGTTCTCCAACTAATGAAAAACTGTTTTTT
CASSSPTNEKLFF
>14|TRBV27|.|TRBD1|TRBJ1-2
TGTGCCAGCAGTGCATGGGACAGGGGTTATGGCTACACCTTC
CASSAWDRGYGYTF
>15|TRBV15|.|.|TRBJ2-1
TGTGCCACCAGCAACCTGTGGAGTAGTAACAATGAGCAGTTCTTC
CATSNLWSSNNEQFF
>15|TRBV7-8|.|TRBD1|TRBJ2-3
TGTGCCAGCAGCTTAGAACAGGGGGTGGTAGATACGCAGTATTTT
CASSLEQGVVDTQYF
>16|TRBV27|.|TRBD2|TRBJ2-3
TGTGCCAGCAGTTCAACCGGGACTAGGAACGCAGATACGCAGTATTTT
CASSSTGTRNADTQYF
>13|TRBV19|.|TRBD1|TRBJ1-2
TGTGCCAGTAGTTACACAGGGGTTGATGGCTACACCTTC
CASSYTGVDGYTF
>15|TRBV27|.|TRBD2|TRBJ2-7
TGTGCCAGCAGTTTTCGGAAGCGGGGGAACTACGAGCAGTACTTC
CASSFRKRGNYEQYF